This T cell receptor beta chain appears in the sequencing data of a study of blood T cell repertoires in COVID-19. About the study: COVID-19 samples, acute and convalescent, were from the United States, Italy and Spain.

Assay: immunoSEQ multiplex PCR; the TCRdb copy retains only in-frame clones and omits some. The repertoire consists of 310,000 or so clones, with 90% occurring once and the leading ten covering 1.7%. Enrollees, about 18 to 95 years old, lived in about two dozen US areas. Categorization into cohorts depended on clinical history that participants reported. The CDR3 is made up of 15 amino acids. Per germline, CDR1 SGHAT and CDR2 FQNNGV. V trimming: 1 base; J trimming: 8 bases; junction bases outside the gene matches: 8. The TCR comes from a woman aged 18 to 35 with acute COVID-19. The sequencing input was PBMCs or T cells enriched from blood (not recorded which). The rearrangement joins TRBV11-2 to TRBJ1-2; 9 bases match TRBD1. This CDR3 reads CASSLVLTGGGGYTF. In nucleotides, the CDR3 is TGTGCCAGCAGCTTAGTTTTGACAGGGGGAGGAGGCTACACCTTC.